This T cell receptor (beta chain) was sequenced for a study of Ad26.COV2.S vaccination and SARS-CoV-2 variants. Treatment here: roughly 20 received Ad26.COV2.S at low or high dose, single or two shots; about 5 received placebo; per-sample allocation not given. The study sampled participants on day 63 after the first vaccine or placebo injection. Assay: immunoSEQ multiplex PCR; the TCRdb copy retains only in-frame clones and omits some. Here the sample spans some 320,000 clones, around 84% being singletons. The source was peripheral blood, collected in a trial of Ad26.COV2.S vaccine versus placebo. The source is a person between 18 and 59 years old who received the Ad26.COV2.S COVID-19 vaccine or a placebo.

Here the CDR3 DNA reads TGTGCCAGCAGCTTAGGGGGGGCCGTAGATACGCAGTATTTT. Encoded protein: CASSLGGAVDTQYF. The rearrangement uses TRBV7-3 and TRBJ2-3; TRBD2 is a possible D gene (7 bases). The germline V gene has CDR1 SGHTA and CDR2 FQGTGA. The V gene lost 2 bases and the J gene lost 5 bases, with 11 bases spanning the gap. There are 14 residues in the CDR3.